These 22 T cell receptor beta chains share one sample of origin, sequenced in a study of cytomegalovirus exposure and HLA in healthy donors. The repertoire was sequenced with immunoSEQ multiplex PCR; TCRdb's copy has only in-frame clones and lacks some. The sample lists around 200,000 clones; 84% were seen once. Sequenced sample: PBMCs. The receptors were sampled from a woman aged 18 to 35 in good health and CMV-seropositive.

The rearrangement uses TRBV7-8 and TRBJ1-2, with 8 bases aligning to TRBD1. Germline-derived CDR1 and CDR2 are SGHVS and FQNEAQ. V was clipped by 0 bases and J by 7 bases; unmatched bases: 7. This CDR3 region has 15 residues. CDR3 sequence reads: CASSLALPGGGGYTF. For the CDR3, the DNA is TGTGCCAGCAGCTTAGCGCTCCCAGGGGGCGGTGGCTACACCTTC.

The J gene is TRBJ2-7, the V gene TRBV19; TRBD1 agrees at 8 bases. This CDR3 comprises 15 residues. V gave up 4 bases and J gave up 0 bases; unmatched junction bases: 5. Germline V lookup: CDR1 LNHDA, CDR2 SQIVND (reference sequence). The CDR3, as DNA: TGTGCCAGTAGTAGGGCCGGGACAGGCTCCTACGAGCAGTACTTC. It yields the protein CASSRAGTGSYEQYF.

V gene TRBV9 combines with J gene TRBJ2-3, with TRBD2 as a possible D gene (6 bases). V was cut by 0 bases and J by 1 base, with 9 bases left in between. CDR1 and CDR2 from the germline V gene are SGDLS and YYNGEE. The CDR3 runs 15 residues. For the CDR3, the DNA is TGTGCCAGCAGCGTAGAGGAGGGAGGCACAGATACGCAGTATTTT. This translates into CASSVEEGGTDTQYF.

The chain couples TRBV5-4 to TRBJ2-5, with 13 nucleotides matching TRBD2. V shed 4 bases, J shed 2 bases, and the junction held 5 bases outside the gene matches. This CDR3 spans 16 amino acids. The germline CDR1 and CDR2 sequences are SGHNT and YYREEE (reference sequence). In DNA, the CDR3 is TGTGCCAGCAGCGGGGGGACTAGCGGGGCTCAAGAGACCCAGTACTTC. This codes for CASSGGTSGAQETQYF.

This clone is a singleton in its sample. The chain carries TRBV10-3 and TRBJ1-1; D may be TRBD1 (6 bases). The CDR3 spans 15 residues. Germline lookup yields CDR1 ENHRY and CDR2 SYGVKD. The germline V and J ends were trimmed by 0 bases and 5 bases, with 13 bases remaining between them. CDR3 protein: CAISESSTTGTEAFF. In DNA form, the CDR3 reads TGTGCCATCAGTGAGTCGTCAACCACAGGGACTGAAGCTTTCTTT.

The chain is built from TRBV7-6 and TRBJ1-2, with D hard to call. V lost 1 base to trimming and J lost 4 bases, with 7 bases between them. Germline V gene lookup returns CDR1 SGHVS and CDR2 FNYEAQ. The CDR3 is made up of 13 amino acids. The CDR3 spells CASSLGGPYGYTF. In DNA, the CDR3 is TGTGCCAGCAGCTTAGGTGGGCCCTATGGCTACACCTTC.

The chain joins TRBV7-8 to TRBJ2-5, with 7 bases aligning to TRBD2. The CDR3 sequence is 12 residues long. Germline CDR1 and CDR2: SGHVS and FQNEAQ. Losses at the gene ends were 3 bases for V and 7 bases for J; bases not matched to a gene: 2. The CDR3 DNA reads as TGTGCCAGCAGCTTGGGCGGGGGGACCCAGTACTTC. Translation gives CASSLGGGTQYF.

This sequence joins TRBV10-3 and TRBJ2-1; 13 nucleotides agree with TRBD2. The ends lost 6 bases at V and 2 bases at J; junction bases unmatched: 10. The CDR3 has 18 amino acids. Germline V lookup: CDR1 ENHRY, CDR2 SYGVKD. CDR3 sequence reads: CAIRAPTLAGGTYNEQFF. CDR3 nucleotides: TGTGCCATCAGGGCCCCCACACTAGCGGGGGGGACCTACAATGAGCAGTTCTTC.

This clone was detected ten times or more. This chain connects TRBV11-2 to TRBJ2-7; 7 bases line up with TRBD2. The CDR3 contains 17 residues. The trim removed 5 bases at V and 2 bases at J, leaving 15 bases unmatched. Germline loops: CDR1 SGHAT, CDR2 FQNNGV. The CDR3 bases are TGTGCCAGCAGCCCCATCCGCCGCGGGAGTGGGGCCTACGAGCAGTACTTC. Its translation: CASSPIRRGSGAYEQYF. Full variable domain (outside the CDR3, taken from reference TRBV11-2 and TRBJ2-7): EAGVAQSPRYKIIEKRQSVAFWCNPISGHATLYWYQQILGQGPKLLIQFQNNGVVDDSQLPKDRFSAERLKGVDSTLKIQPAKLEDSAVYLCASSPIRRGSGAYEQYFGPGTRLTVT.

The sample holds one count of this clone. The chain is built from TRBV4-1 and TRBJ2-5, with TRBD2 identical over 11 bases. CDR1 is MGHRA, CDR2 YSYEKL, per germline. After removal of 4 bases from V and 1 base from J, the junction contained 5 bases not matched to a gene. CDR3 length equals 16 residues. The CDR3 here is CASSLLAGAAQETQYF. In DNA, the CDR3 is TGCGCCAGCAGCCTACTAGCGGGGGCGGCCCAAGAGACCCAGTACTTC.

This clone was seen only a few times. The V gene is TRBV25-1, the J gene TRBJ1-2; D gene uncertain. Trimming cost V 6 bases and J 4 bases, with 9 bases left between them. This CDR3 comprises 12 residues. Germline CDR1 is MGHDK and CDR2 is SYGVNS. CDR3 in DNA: TGTGCCAGCAGGGAAGGGCTCTATGGCTACACCTTC. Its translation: CASREGLYGYTF.

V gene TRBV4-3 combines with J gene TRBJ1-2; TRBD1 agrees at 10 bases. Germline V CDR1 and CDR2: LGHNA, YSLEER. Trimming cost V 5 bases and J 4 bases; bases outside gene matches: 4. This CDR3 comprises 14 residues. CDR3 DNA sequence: TGCGCCAGCAGCGCCGGGACAGGGGTCTATGGCTACACCTTC. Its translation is CASSAGTGVYGYTF.

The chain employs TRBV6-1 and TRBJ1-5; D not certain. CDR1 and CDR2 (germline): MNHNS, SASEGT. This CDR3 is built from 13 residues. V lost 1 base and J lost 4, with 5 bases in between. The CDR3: CASSEGANQPQHF. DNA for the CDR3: TGTGCCAGCAGTGAAGGAGCGAATCAGCCCCAGCATTTT.

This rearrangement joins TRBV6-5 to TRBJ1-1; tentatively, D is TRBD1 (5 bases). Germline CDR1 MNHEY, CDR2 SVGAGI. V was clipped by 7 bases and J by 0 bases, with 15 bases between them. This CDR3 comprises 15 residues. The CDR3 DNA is TGTGCCAGCATTCTCAGGGTGGAGCTGAACACTGAAGCTTTCTTT. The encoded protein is CASILRVELNTEAFF.

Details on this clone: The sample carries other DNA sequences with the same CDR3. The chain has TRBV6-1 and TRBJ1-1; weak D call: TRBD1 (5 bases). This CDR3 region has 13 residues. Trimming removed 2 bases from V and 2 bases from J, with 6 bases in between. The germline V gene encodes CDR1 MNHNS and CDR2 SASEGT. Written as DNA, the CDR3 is TGTGCCAGCAGTGAAAGGGGTAACACTGAAGCTTTCTTT. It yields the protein CASSERGNTEAFF.

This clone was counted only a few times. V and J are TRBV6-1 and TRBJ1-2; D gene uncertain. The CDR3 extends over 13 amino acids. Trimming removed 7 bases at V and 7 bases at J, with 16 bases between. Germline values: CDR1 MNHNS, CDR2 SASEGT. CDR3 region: CASMQLPGGGYTF. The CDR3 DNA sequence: TGTGCCAGCATGCAGTTACCCGGAGGTGGCTACACCTTC.

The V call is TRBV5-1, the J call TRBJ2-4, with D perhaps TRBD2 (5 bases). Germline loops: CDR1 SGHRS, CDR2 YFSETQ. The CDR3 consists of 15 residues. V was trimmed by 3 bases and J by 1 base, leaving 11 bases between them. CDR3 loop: CASSSTGNAKNIQYF. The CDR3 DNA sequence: TGCGCCAGCAGCTCCACGGGGAACGCCAAAAACATTCAGTACTTC.

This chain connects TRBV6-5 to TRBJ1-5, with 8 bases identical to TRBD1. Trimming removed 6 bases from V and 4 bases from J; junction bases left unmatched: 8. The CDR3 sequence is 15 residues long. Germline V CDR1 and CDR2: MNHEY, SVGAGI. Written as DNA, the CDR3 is TGTGCCAGCAGCCCACAGGGGGGACCAAATCAGCCCCAGCATTTT. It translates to CASSPQGGPNQPQHF.

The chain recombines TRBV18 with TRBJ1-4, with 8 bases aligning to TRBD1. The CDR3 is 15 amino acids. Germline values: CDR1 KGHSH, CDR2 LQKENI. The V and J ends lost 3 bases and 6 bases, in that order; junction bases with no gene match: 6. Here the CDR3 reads CASSPEDRVYEKLFF. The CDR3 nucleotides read TGTGCCAGCTCACCTGAGGACAGGGTATATGAAAAACTGTTTTTT.

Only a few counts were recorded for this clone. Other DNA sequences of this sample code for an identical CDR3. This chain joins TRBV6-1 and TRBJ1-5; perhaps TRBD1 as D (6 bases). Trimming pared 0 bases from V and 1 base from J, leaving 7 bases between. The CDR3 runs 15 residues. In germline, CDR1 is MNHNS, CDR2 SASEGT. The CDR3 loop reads CASSEAQGSNQPQHF. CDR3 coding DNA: TGTGCCAGCAGTGAAGCACAGGGAAGCAATCAGCCCCAGCATTTT.

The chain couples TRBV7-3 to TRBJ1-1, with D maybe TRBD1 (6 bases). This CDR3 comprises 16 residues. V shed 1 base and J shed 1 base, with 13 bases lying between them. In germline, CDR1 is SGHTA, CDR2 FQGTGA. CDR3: CASSLRGQTGNTEAFF. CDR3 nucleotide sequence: TGTGCCAGCAGCTTAAGGGGACAAACCGGGAACACTGAAGCTTTCTTT. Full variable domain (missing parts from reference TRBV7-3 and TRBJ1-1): GAGVSQTPSNKVTEKGKYVELRCDPISGHTALYWYRQSLGQGPEFLIYFQGTGAADDSGLPNDRFFAVRPEGSVSTLKIQRTERGDSAVYLCASSLRGQTGNTEAFFGQGTRLTVV.

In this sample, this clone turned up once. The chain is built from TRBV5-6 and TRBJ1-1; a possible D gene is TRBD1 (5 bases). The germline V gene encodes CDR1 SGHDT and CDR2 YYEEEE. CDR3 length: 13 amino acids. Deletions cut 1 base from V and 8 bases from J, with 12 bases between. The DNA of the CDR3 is TGTGCCAGCAGCTTGAGTCAGTACAGGGAAGCTTTCTTT. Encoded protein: CASSLSQYREAFF. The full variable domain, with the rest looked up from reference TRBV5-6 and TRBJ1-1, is DAGVTQSPTHLIKTRGQQVTLRCSPKSGHDTVSWYQQALGQGPQFIFQYYEEEERQRGNFPDRFSGHQFPNYSSELNVNALLLGDSALYLCASSLSQYREAFFGQGTRLTVV.